The present TCR beta chain was sequenced within a study of breast tumors, draining lymph nodes, adjacent tissues. Study-level results: The data were judged consistent with most tumor T cells coming from lymph node and expanding in tumor. Tumor repertoires ranked between lymph nodes and nontumor tissue in diversity, with V and J gene preferences.

Samples came from axillary lymph nodes draining the breast cancer. V was trimmed by 2 bases and J by 9 bases, leaving 17 bases between them. The CDR3 is 13 residues long. Germline V gene lookup returns CDR1 GTSNPN and CDR2 SVGIG (reference sequence). As for this clonotype: The antigen remains undetermined. Given a much more abundant clone one base away, this may be a read error.

TCRdb fed the multiplex PCR reads into MiXCR, producing one record per CDR3 protein. This sample yields approximately 130,000 distinct CDR3 sequences, of which 20% to 25% are seen a single time; 2.2% belongs to the top ten. This chain joins TRBV30 and TRBJ2-7, with unresolved D. This TCR was recovered from a female donor with breast cancer. Some clones in this sample may be carry-over from other donors' samples. Sequences were obtained from axillary lymph node tissue. CDR3 sequence reads: CAWSLTHSHGQYF. CDR3 DNA sequence: TGTGCCTGGAGTTTGACTCACTCCCACGGGCAGTACTTC.